This section outlines one T cell receptor (beta chain) sequence together with its context. The CDR3 contains 15 residues. Germline values: CDR1 WSHSY, CDR2 SAAADI. With 0 bases removed from V and 2 bases from J, the gap between germline ends came to 10 bases. This sample is drawn from a study of cytomegalovirus exposure and HLA in healthy donors. The PCR was carried out with 60 Vbeta primers and 13 Jbeta primers. Measured with immunoSEQ multiplex PCR; TCRdb has only the in-frame clones, and not every one. In the table there are around 130,000 clones, about 77% of which are singletons. J is TRBJ1-1 and V is TRBV10-2, with D uncertain. This clonotype originated in a man between 50 and 59 years old in good health and CMV-seronegative. Source material: PBMCs. The CDR3 region is CASSESEPGNTEAFF. The CDR3 DNA reads TGCGCCAGCAGTGAGTCGGAGCCGGGAAACACTGAAGCTTTCTTT.